The TCR beta chain under discussion was sequenced for a study of shared clonotypes between healthy human individuals. Overall study results and limits: The study found lower generation probabilities in non-shared clonotypes than in those shared by all four donors.

The data were produced by immunoSEQ multiplex PCR, yet TCRdb's version contains in-frame clones alone and is incomplete. This sample has around 510,000 clones, with about 96% found just once. A remark on this clone: Its antigen is still unknown. Germline is not matched at one junction end, which may reflect a read error.

The material sequenced was naive CD4+ T cells sorted from blood. The subset was: CD45RA+ positively selected. This clonotype was sampled from a woman aged 25-40 years in good health.

The CDR3 coding sequence is TGTGCCGACGACGGAGTCTCCGACGAGCAGTACTTC. Protein product: CADDGVSDEQYF. V is TRBV6-5 and J is TRBJ2-5; the D is unclear. The last part of the DNA fits TRBJ2-7 better; the J call may be wrong. This CDR3 spans 12 amino acids. Germline V gives CDR1 MNHEY, CDR2 SVGAGI.